This entry features one T cell receptor (beta chain) sequence. The data belong to a study of T cell changes during pregnancy in multiple sclerosis. V dropped 7 bases and J dropped 4; count of bases not matched to a gene: 10. Germline values: CDR1 MDHEN, CDR2 SYDVKM. The CDR3 extends over 15 amino acids. The assay was immunoSEQ multiplex PCR, and TCRdb's table has in-frame clones only and misses some. The data hold fewer than 150,000 clones, with roughly 96% observed a single time. The sequence came from a female donor with multiple sclerosis, enrolled in a pregnancy study. Here the sequenced sample was peripheral blood, taken after pregnancy. V gene TRBV28 combines with J gene TRBJ1-5; 7 positions match TRBD1. The CDR3 protein is CASTSLGQANQPQHF. CDR3 sequence (DNA): TGTGCCAGCACCTCCCTCGGACAGGCAAATCAGCCCCAGCATTTT. The variable domain in full, with the rest retrieved from reference TRBV28 and TRBJ1-5, is DVKVTQSSRYLVKRTGEKVFLECVQDMDHENMFWYRQDPGLGLRLIYFSYDVKMKEKGDIPEGYSVSREKKERFSLILESASTNQTSMYLCASTSLGQANQPQHFGDGTRLSIL.